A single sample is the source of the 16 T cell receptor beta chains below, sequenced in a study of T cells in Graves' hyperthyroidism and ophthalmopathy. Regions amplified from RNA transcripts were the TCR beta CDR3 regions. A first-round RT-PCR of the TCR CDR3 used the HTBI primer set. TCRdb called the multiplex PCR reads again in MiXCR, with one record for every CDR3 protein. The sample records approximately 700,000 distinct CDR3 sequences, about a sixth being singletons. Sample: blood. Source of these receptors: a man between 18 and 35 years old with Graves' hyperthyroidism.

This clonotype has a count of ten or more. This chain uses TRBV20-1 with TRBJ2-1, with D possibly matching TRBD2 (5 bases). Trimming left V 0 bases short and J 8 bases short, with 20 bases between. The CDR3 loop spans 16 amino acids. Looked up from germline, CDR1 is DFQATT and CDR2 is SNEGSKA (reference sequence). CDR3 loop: CSARDVKRSEVDEQFF. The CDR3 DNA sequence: TGCAGTGCTAGAGATGTTAAGCGGTCGGAAGTGGATGAGCAGTTCTTC.

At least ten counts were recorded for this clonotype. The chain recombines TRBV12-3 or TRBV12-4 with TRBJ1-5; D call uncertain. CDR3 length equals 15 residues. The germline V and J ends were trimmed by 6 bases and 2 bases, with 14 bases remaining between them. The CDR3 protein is CASSFGGSRNQPQHF. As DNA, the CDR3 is TGTGCCAGCAGCTTTGGTGGGTCCCGCAATCAGCCCCAGCATTTT.

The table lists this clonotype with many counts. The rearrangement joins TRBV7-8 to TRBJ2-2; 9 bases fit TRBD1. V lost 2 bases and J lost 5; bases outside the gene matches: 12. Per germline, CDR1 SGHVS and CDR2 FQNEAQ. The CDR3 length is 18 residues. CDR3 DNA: TGTGCCAGCAGCTTAAGCGCCACTGGGACAGGGTGGACCGGGGAGCTGTTTTTT. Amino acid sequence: CASSLSATGTGWTGELFF.

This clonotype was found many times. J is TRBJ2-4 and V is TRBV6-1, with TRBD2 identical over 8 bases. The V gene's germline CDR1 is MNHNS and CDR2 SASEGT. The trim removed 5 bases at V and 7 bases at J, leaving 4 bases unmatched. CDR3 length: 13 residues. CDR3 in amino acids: CASSSPGGNIQYF. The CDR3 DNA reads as TGTGCCAGCAGTTCCCCGGGAGGGAACATTCAGTACTTC.

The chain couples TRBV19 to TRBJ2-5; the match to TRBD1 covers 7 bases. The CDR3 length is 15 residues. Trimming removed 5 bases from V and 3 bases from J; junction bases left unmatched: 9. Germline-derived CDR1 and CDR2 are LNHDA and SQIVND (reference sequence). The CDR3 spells CASSPWGQLKETQYF. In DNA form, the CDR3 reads TGTGCCAGTAGTCCCTGGGGACAGCTTAAAGAGACCCAGTACTTC.

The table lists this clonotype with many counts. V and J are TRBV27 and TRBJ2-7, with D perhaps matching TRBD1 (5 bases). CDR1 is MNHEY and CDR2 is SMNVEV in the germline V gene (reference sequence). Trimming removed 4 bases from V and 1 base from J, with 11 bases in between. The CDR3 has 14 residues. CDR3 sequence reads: CASSWSTASYEQYF. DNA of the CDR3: TGTGCCAGCAGTTGGTCGACAGCTTCCTACGAGCAGTACTTC.

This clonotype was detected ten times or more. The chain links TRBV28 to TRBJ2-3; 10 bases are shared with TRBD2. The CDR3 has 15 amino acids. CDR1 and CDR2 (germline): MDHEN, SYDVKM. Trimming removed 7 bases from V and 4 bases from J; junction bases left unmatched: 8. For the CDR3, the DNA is TGTGCCAGCACTCTAGCGGGAGCAGTTGCAGATACGCAGTATTTT. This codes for CASTLAGAVADTQYF.

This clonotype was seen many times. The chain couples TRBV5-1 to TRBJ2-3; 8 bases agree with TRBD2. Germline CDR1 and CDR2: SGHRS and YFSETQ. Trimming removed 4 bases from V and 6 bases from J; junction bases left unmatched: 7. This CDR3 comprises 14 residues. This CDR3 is CASSEGLVGDTQYF. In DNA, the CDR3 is TGCGCCAGCAGCGAGGGACTAGTAGGTGATACGCAGTATTTT. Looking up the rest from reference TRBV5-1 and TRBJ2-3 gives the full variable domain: KAGVTQTPRYLIKTRGQQVTLSCSPISGHRSVSWYQQTPGQGLQFLFEYFSETQRNKGNFPGRFSGRQFSNSRSEMNVSTLELGDSALYLCASSEGLVGDTQYFGPGTRLTVL.

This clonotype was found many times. The CDR3, as DNA: TGTGCCAGCAGTTCAGGGGACCAAGAGACCCAGTACTTC. Translating it yields CASSSGDQETQYF. V usage is TRBV28 and J usage is TRBJ2-5; a weak D match, TRBD1 (6 bases). Per germline, CDR1 MDHEN and CDR2 SYDVKM. This CDR3 spans 13 amino acids. The ends were cut back, 4 bases at V and 0 bases at J, with 6 bases in the middle.

DNA for the CDR3: TGTGCCAGCAGTGACCCGAGGCTGCAGTTCTTC. Translated, it gives CASSDPRLQFF. The chain recombines TRBV2 with TRBJ2-1; D gene uncertain. The CDR3 loop spans 11 amino acids. The germline V and J ends were trimmed by 3 bases and 12 bases, with 9 bases remaining between them. Germline CDR1 SNHLY, CDR2 FYNNEI. Supplemented by reference TRBV2 and TRBJ2-1, the full variable domain reads EPEVTQTPSHQVTQMGQEVILRCVPISNHLYFYWYRQILGQKVEFLVSFYNNEISEKSEIFDDQFSVERPDGSNFTLKIRSTKLEDSAMYFCASSDPRLQFFGPGTRLTVL.

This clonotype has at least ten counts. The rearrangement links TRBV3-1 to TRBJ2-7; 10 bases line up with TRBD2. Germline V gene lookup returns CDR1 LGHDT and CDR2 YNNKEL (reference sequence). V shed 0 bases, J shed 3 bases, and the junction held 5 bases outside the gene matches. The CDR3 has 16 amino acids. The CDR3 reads CASSQDGLAGVYEQYF. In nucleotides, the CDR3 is TGTGCCAGCAGCCAAGATGGCCTAGCGGGAGTCTACGAGCAGTACTTC.

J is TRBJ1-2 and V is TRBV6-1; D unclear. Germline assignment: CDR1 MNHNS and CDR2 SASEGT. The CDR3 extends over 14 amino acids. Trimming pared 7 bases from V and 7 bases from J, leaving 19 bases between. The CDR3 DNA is TGTGCCAGCACCTCCCCAAGCGGGTACTCTGGCTACACCTTC. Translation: CASTSPSGYSGYTF.

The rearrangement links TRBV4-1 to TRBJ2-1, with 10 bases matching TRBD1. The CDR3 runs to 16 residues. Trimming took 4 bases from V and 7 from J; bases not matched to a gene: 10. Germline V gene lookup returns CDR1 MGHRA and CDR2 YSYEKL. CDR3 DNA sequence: TGCGCCAGCAGCCTCAAAGACGGGACAGGGGCGAATGAGCAGTTCTTC. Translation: CASSLKDGTGANEQFF.

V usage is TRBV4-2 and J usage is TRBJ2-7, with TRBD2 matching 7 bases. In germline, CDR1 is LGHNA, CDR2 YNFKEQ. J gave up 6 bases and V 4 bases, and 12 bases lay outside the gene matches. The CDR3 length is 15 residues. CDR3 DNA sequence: TGTGCCAGCAGCCCGGATTTCGGGGAGGGGAGCGAGCAGTACTTC. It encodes CASSPDFGEGSEQYF.

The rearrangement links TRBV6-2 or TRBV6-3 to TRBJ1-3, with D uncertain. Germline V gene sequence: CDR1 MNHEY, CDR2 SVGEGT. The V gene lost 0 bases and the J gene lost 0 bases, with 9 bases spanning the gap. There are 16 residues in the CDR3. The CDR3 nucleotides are TGTGCCAGCAGTTACTCGCCACGGGACTCTGGAAACACCATATATTTT. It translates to CASSYSPRDSGNTIYF.

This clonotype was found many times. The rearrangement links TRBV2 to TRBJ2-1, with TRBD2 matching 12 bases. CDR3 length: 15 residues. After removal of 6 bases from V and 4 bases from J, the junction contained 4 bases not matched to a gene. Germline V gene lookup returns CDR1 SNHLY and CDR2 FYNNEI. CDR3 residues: CASRATSGGYNEQFF. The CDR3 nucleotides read TGTGCCAGCAGAGCCACTAGCGGGGGGTACAATGAGCAGTTCTTC.